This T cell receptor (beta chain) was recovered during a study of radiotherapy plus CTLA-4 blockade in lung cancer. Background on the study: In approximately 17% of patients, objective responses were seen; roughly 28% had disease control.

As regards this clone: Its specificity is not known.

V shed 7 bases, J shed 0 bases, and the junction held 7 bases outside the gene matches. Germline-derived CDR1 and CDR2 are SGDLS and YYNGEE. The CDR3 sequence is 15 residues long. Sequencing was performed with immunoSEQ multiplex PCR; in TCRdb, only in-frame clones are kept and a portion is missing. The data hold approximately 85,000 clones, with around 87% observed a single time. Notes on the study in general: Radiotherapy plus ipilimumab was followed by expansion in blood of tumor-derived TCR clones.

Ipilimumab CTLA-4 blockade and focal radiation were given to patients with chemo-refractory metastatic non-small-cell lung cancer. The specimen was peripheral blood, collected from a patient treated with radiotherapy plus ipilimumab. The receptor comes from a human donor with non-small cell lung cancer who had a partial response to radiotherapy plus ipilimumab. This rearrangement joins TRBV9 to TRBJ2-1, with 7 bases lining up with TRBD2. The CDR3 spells CASQHGGSSYNEQFF. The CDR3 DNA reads TGTGCCAGCCAACACGGGGGGAGCTCCTACAATGAGCAGTTCTTC.